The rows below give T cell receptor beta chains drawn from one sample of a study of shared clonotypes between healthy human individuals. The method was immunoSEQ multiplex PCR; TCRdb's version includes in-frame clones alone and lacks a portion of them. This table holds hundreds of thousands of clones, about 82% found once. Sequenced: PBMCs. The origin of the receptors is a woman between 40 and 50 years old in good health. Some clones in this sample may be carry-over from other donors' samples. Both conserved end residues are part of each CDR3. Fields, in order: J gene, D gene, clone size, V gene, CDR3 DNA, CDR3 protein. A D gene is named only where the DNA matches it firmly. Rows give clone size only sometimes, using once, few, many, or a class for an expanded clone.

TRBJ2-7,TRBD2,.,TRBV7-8,TGTGCCAGCAGCTTTGCGGGAGGGCCACCCCACGAGCAGTACTTC,CASSFAGGPPHEQYF
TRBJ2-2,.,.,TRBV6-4,TGTGCCAGCAGTGAGGATCCAGGGGTGGCCGGGGAGCTGTTTTTT,CASSEDPGVAGELFF
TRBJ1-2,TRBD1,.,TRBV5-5,TGTGCCAGCAGCGGCCCGACAGGGGGTCATGGCTACACCTTC,CASSGPTGGHGYTF
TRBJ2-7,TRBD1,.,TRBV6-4,TGTGCCAGCAGTGAATACGGGACAGGGGACCTCGAGCAGTACTTC,CASSEYGTGDLEQYF
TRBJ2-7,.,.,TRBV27,TGTGCCAGCAAGTTGGGCTACGAGCAGTACTTC,CASKLGYEQYF
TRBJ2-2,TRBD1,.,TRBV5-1,TGCGCCAGCAGCAGGACAGGGGTGAACACCGGGGAGCTGTTTTTT,CASSRTGVNTGELFF
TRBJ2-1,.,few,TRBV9,TGTGCCAGCAGCCCCTGGCCGTCTCGCGATGAGCAGTTCTTC,CASSPWPSRDEQFF
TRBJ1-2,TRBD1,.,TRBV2,TGTGCCAGCAGGAGGGGACAGAACCCTAACTATGGCTACACCTTC,CASRRGQNPNYGYTF
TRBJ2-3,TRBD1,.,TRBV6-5,TGTGCCAGCAGCTACACCTCCGACAGGGGGGATACGCAGTATTTT,CASSYTSDRGDTQYF
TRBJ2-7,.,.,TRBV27,TGTGCCAGCACCCCCCGGGGAGGCGGTACCTACGAGCAGTACTTC,CASTPRGGGTYEQYF
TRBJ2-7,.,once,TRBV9,TGTGCCAGCAGCGTAGGGGCACAACTACGAGAGCAGTACTTC,CASSVGAQLREQYF
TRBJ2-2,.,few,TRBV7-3,TGTGCCAGCAGCCCCCTCGGGGATACGAACACCGGGGAGCTGTTTTTT,CASSPLGDTNTGELFF
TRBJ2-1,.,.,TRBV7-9,TGTGCCAGCAGCTTAGACGTCAACAATGAGCAGTTCTTC,CASSLDVNNEQFF
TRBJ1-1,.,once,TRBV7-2,TGTGCCAGCAGCTGGACCCCCGGGGACACTGAAGCTTTCTTT,CASSWTPGDTEAFF
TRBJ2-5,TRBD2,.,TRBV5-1,TGCGCCAGCAGCCCCCAAACGACTAGCGGGAGCTGGGAGACCCAGTACTTC,CASSPQTTSGSWETQYF
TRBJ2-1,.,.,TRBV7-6,TGTGCCAGCAGCTTAGGGGACCCTAGGAATGAGCAGTTCTTC,CASSLGDPRNEQFF
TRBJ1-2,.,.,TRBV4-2,TGTGCCAGCAGCCAAGACAGGACCCTTCACATCTATGGCTACACCTTC,CASSQDRTLHIYGYTF
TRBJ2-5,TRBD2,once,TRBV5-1,TGCGCCAGCACCCTCCTGGGGGGGGAAGGAGAGACCCAGTACTTC,CASTLLGGEGETQYF
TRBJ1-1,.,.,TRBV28,TGTGCCAGCCGGGGTGCCGGGAAGGCTGAAGCTTTCTTT,CASRGAGKAEAFF
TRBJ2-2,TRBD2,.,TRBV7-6,TGTGCCAGCAGCTGGACTAGCGGGAGTACCGGGGAGCTGTTTTTT,CASSWTSGSTGELFF